Below, 9 T cell receptor beta chains from the same sample are listed, as sequenced in a study of T cell repertoires in ileal Crohn's disease. This table comes from immunoSEQ multiplex PCR, and its TCRdb copy is limited to in-frame clones, with some not included. Of about 14,000 clones listed, approximately 70% are singletons. Sequencing input: ileal tissue. The receptors here all came from an adult with Crohn's disease.

This clone was seen once. V usage is TRBV6-1 and J usage is TRBJ1-6; a possible D gene is TRBD1 (6 bases). CDR3 length: 16 amino acids. CDR1 is MNHNS and CDR2 is SASEGT in the germline V gene. V shed 8 bases and J shed 6 bases, with 20 bases lying between them. In nucleotides, the CDR3 is TGTGCCAGCGGTGGGGGGGGCCCCGTCGGTAATTCACCCCTCCACTTT. It yields the protein CASGGGGPVGNSPLHF.

The genes are TRBV6-5 and TRBJ1-2; D is undetermined. The CDR3 sequence is 13 residues long. The ends were cut back, 5 bases at V and 4 bases at J, with 11 bases in the middle. In germline, CDR1 is MNHEY, CDR2 SVGAGI. CDR3 sequence (DNA): TGTGCCAGCAGTCAGGCAGGACCCTATGGCTACACCTTC. Translated, it gives CASSQAGPYGYTF.

V usage is TRBV5-1 and J usage is TRBJ1-1, with D possibly matching TRBD1 (5 bases). This CDR3 is 14 amino acids long. V was trimmed by 1 base and J by 5 bases, leaving 12 bases between them. Germline assignment: CDR1 SGHRS and CDR2 YFSETQ. This CDR3 reads CASSLLGDQTEAFF. DNA for the CDR3: TGCGCCAGCAGCTTGTTAGGGGACCAGACTGAAGCTTTCTTT.

This chain connects TRBV7-9 to TRBJ2-3; 9 nucleotides agree with TRBD1. Germline lookup yields CDR1 SEHNR and CDR2 FQNEAQ (reference sequence). J gave up 0 bases and V 5 bases, and 6 bases lay outside the gene matches. This CDR3 has 16 residues. The CDR3 DNA reads TGTGCCAGCAGCGTTCCGGGACAGGGTAGCACAGATACGCAGTATTTT. Its protein is CASSVPGQGSTDTQYF.

This clone has just one count. The J gene is TRBJ2-3, the V gene TRBV5-1, with D uncertain. The CDR3 extends over 14 amino acids. Germline CDR1 reads SGHRS; CDR2 reads YFSETQ. Deletions cut 4 bases from V and 5 bases from J, with 14 bases between. CDR3 nucleotides: TGCGCCAGCAGCCCCGGAAGGACGGGAGATACGCAGTATTTT. As protein: CASSPGRTGDTQYF.

The rearrangement links TRBV19 to TRBJ2-3; D is ambiguous. The CDR3 spans 13 residues. CDR1 and CDR2 from the germline V gene are LNHDA and SQIVND (reference sequence). Trimming took 6 bases from V and 0 from J, leaving 7 bases between them. The CDR3 nucleotides read TGTGCCAGTAGGGGCTGGAGCACAGATACGCAGTATTTT. It translates to CASRGWSTDTQYF. Complete variable domain (other parts from reference TRBV19 and TRBJ2-3): DGGITQSPKYLFRKEGQNVTLSCEQNLNHDAMYWYRQDPGQGLRLIYYSQIVNDFQKGDIAEGYSVSREKKESFPLTVTSAQKNPTAFYLCASRGWSTDTQYFGPGTRLTVL.

V and J are TRBV15 and TRBJ2-7; D might be TRBD2 (6 bases). Trimming stripped 3 bases from V and 5 bases from J, with 17 bases between. This CDR3 comprises 15 residues. From germline, CDR1 is LNHNV and CDR2 YYDKDF (reference sequence). CDR3 coding DNA: TGTGCCACCAGCAGGACCGGGGCGGGGACGAACGAGCAGTACTTC. Its translation: CATSRTGAGTNEQYF.

V is TRBV11-2 and J is TRBJ2-3; D remains ambiguous. Germline-derived CDR1 and CDR2 are SGHAT and FQNNGV. CDR3 length equals 16 residues. Between the trimmed V and J ends, which lost 0 bases and 6 bases, there was a span of 16 bases. The CDR3: CASSLDSAIQGDTQYF. In DNA form, the CDR3 reads TGTGCCAGCAGCTTAGACTCTGCAATTCAAGGCGATACGCAGTATTTT.

V is TRBV10-3 and J is TRBJ2-5; TRBD2 matches at 8 bases. Germline lookup yields CDR1 ENHRY and CDR2 SYGVKD. The V segment lost 3 bases and the J segment 4 bases; nucleotides outside the gene matches: 10. The CDR3 runs to 16 residues. CDR3 protein: CAISDDRGGLGETQYF. CDR3 nucleotide sequence: TGTGCCATCAGTGACGACCGGGGGGGCCTGGGAGAGACCCAGTACTTC.